The present TCR beta chain was sequenced within a study of blood T cell repertoires in COVID-19. Study summary: Specimens from acute and convalescent COVID-19 originated in the United States, Italy and Spain.

Recruited during active infection, patients (from Seattle) were subsequently followed longitudinally. Source study methods: From reference gene primer amplification, estimates of nucleated cell counts were derived. Produced via immunoSEQ multiplex PCR; TCRdb's table is partial and in-frame only. D and trimming come from the DNA, and the V and J calls and clone size come from that table. The sample holds roughly 120,000 clones, more than 80% seen once. Trimming cost V 0 bases and J 6 bases; bases outside gene matches: 10. The CDR3 covers 17 residues. Germline V lookup: CDR1 LNHDA, CDR2 SQIVND (reference sequence).

The V call is TRBV19, the J call TRBJ2-1; TRBD1 matches at 8 bases. This TCR came from a woman aged 55 to 70 with COVID-19, enrolled during active disease. The sample taken for sequencing was peripheral blood. CDR3 nucleotide sequence: TGTGCCAGTAGTATAGAAGGATCGACAGGGGTGCGCAATGAGCAGTTCTTC. This sequence encodes CASSIEGSTGVRNEQFF.